This T cell receptor beta chain was profiled in a study of T cell responses to AZD1222 COVID-19 vaccine. The CDR3 has 11 residues. Per the germline V gene, CDR1 is MDHEN and CDR2 is SYDVKM. V was clipped by 3 bases and J by 6 bases, with 5 bases between them. Libraries were prepared by immunoSEQ multiplex PCR; TCRdb keeps only in-frame clonotypes and omits some of them. The sample has approximately 150,000 clones; roughly 88% are singletons. Details on this clone: The antigen is not known.

The study's findings and limits: Donor demographics were predominantly white British with a female majority; clonal diversity may be underestimated. Dominant CD4 TCR responses targeted spike regions 160-218 and 743-854. Recipients of two AZD1222 doses showed rising Spike-specific TCR breadth and depth.

Second-dose intervals near 4 or 12 weeks were combined. The genes are TRBV28 and TRBJ1-2; D is unclear. The sequencing used peripheral blood, collected 28 days after the second AZD1222 dose. This clonotype was obtained from an adult who received the AZD1222 COVID-19 vaccine. Written as DNA, the CDR3 is TGTGCCAGCAGTTTGTCGCATGGCTACACCTTC. It specifies CASSLSHGYTF.